This TCR beta chain was retrieved from a study of beta chain features in type 1 diabetes. Study observations and caveats: Moderately but significantly shorter TCRB CDR3s were found in Type 1 diabetes patients in all four CD4+ subsets. Equally in patients and controls, PCR might preferentially amplify shorter templates.

Sorting based on CD45RO/CCR7/CD25/CD127/CD95/CD27 separated CD4+ naive, central memory, regulatory and stem cell-like memory cells. Each sorted fraction was over 95% pure. Reverse transcribing all isolated RNA meant expressed TCRB transcripts were sequenced. Measured with immunoSEQ multiplex PCR; TCRdb has only the in-frame clones, and not every one. The table lists about 650,000 clones, roughly 12% of them singletons. The CDR3 sequence is 11 residues long. Between the trimmed V and J ends, which lost 2 bases and 8 bases, there was a span of 4 bases. Germline CDR1 reads SNHLY; CDR2 reads FYNNEI. This clone was recorded a few times. Its antigen is unidentified.

Material: naive CD4+ T cells from blood. The clonotype was recovered from a man aged 25 to 40 with type 1 diabetes. This chain links TRBV2 with TRBJ2-4; D remains unclear. In nucleotides, the CDR3 is TGTGCCAGCAGTGAAACACACATTCAGTACTTC. Amino acids: CASSETHIQYF. Supplemented by reference TRBV2 and TRBJ2-4, the full variable domain reads EPEVTQTPSHQVTQMGQEVILRCVPISNHLYFYWYRQILGQKVEFLVSFYNNEISEKSEIFDDQFSVERPDGSNFTLKIRSTKLEDSAMYFCASSETHIQYFGAGTRLSVL.